Below, one T cell receptor beta chain is given with its context. This sample is drawn from a study of T cell changes during pregnancy in multiple sclerosis. This CDR3 is 10 amino acids long. Germline CDR1 SQVTM, CDR2 ANQGSEA. Between the trimmed V and J ends, which lost 5 bases and 1 base, there was a span of 2 bases. Profiling relied on immunoSEQ multiplex PCR, and the TCRdb table lists in-frame clones only, not all of them. The sample lists approximately 110,000 clones, approximately 90% occurring once. The material was peripheral blood, obtained in the third trimester of pregnancy. This clonotype was obtained from a female donor with multiple sclerosis, enrolled in a pregnancy study. The chain carries TRBV29-1 and TRBJ1-1, with unresolved D. As DNA, the CDR3 is TGCAGCGTTCAGAACACTGAAGCTTTCTTT. It translates to CSVQNTEAFF.